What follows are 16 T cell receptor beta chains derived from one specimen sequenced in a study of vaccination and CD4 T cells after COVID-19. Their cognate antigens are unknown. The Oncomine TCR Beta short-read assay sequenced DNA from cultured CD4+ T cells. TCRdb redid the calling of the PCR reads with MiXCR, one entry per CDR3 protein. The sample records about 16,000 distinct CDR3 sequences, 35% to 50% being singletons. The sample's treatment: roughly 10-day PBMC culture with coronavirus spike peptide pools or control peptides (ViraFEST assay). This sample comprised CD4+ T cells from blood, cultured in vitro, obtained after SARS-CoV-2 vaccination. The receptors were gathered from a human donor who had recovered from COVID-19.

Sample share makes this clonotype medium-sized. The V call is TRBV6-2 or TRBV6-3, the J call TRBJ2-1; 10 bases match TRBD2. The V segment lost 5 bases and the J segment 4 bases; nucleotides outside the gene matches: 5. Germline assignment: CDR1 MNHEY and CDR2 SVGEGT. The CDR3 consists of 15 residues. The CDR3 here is CASSPRTSGYNEQFF. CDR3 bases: TGTGCCAGCAGTCCGAGGACTAGCGGTTACAATGAGCAGTTCTTC.

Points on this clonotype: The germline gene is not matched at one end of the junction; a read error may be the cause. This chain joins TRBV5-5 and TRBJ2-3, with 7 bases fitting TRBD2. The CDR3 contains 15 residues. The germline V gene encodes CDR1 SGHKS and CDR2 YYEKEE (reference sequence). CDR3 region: CASSTSVFSTNTQYF. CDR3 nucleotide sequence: TGTGCCAGCAGTACTAGCGTTTTTAGCACAAATACGCAGTATTTT.

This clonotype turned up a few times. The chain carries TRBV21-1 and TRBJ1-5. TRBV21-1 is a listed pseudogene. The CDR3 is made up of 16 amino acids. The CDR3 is CASSKKEVYSNQPQHF. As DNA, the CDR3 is TGTGCCAGCAGCAAAAAGGAGGTTTATAGCAATCAGCCCCAGCATTTT.

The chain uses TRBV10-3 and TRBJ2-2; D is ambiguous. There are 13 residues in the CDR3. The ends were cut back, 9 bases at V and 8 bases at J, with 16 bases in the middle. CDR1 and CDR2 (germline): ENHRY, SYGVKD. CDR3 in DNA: TGTGCCATAACGGGCCCCGGGTTTGGGGAGCTGTTTTTT. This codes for CAITGPGFGELFF.

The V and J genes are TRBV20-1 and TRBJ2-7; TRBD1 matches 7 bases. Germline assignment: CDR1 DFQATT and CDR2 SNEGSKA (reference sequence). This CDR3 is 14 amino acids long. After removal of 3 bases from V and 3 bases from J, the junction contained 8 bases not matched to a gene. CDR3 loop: CSARPDRSDYEQYF. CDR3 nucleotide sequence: TGCAGTGCTAGGCCGGACAGGAGTGACTACGAGCAGTACTTC.

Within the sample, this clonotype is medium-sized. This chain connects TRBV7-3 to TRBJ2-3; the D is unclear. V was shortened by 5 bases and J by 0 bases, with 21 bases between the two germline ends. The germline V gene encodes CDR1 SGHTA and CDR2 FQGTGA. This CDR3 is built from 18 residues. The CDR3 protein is CASSPKPYPGSSTDTQYF. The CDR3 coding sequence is TGTGCCAGCAGCCCCAAGCCCTACCCTGGATCTAGCACAGATACGCAGTATTTT.

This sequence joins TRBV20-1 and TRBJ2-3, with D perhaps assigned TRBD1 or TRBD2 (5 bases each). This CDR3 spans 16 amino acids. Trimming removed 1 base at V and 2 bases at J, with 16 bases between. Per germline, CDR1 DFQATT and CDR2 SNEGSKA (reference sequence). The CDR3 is CSARAPWGSFTDTQYF. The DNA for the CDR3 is TGCAGTGCTAGAGCCCCTTGGGGGAGCTTCACAGATACGCAGTATTTT.

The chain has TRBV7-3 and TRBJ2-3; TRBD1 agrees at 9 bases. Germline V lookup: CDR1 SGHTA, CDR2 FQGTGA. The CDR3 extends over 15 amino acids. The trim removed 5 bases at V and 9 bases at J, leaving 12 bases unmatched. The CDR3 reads CASSARQGGKGTQYF. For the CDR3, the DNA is TGTGCCAGCAGCGCCCGACAGGGGGGTAAGGGAACGCAGTATTTT.

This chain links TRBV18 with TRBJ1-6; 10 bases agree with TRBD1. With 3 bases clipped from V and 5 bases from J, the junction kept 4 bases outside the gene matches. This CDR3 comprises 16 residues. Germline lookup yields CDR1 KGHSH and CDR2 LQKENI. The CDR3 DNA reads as TGTGCCAGCTCACCTACCGGGACAGGGGATAATTCACCCCTCCACTTT. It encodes CASSPTGTGDNSPLHF.

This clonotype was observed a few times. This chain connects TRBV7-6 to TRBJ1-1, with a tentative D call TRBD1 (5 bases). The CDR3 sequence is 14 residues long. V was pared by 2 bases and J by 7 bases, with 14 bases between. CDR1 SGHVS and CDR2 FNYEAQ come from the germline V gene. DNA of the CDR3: TGTGCCAGCAGCTTAAGGGACGAGGGAGGTGAAGCTTTCTTT. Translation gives CASSLRDEGGEAFF.

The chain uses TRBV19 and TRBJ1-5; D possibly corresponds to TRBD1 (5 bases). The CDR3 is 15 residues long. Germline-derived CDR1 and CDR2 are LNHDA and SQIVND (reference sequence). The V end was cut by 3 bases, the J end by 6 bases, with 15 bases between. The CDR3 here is CASSMSPGRGQPQHF. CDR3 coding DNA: TGTGCCAGTAGTATGTCTCCGGGGCGGGGTCAGCCCCAGCATTTT.

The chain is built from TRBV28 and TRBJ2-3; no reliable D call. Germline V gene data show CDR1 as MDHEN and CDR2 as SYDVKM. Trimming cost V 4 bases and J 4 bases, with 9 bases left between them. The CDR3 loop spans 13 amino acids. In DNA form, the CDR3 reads TGTGCCAGCAGTTCGCAAGGCCCAGATACGCAGTATTTT. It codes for CASSSQGPDTQYF.

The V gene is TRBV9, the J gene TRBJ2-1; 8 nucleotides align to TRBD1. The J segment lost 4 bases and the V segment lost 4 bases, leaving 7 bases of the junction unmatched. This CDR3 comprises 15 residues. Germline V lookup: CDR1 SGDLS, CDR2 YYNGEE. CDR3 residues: CASSPTGGSYNEQFF. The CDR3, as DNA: TGTGCCAGCAGCCCAACAGGGGGTTCTTACAATGAGCAGTTCTTC.

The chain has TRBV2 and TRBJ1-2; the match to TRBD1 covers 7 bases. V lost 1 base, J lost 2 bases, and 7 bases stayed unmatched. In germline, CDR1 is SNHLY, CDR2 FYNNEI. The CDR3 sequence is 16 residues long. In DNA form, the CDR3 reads TGTGCCAGCAGTGAAGGGCAGGGGGGAGTCAACTATGGCTACACCTTC. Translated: CASSEGQGGVNYGYTF.

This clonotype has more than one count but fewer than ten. CDR3 sequence reads: CASAESGLGAQHF. In DNA form, the CDR3 reads TGTGCCAGCGCAGAATCAGGGCTCGGGGCCCAGCATTTT. The V gene is TRBV2, the J gene TRBJ1-5; weak D call: TRBD1 (5 bases). The V gene's germline CDR1 is SNHLY and CDR2 FYNNEI. Trimming took off 8 bases at V and 11 bases at J, with 19 bases between the two ends. The CDR3 consists of 13 residues.

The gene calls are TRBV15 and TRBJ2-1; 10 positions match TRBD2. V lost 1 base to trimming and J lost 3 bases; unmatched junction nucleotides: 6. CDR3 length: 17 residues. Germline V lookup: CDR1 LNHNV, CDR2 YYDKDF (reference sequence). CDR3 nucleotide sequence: TGTGCCACCAGCAGAGCCGGCTGGACTAGCGGCTACAATGAGCAGTTCTTC. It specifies CATSRAGWTSGYNEQFF.